These 9 T cell receptor beta chains came from one sample sequenced in a study of radiotherapy plus CTLA-4 blockade in lung cancer. TCRdb's table, derived via immunoSEQ multiplex PCR, lists solely in-frame clones and lacks some. The sample carries roughly 110,000 clones, roughly 80% recorded once. The sequencing used peripheral blood, collected from a patient treated with radiotherapy plus ipilimumab. Source of these receptors: a human donor with non-small cell lung cancer that progressed on radiotherapy plus ipilimumab. Some clones in this sample may be carry-over from other donors' samples.

DNA for the CDR3: TGTGCCAGCAGGAGTTGGCGGGCCTTAGATACGCAGTATTTT. Translated: CASRSWRALDTQYF. The chain is built from TRBV2 and TRBJ2-3; TRBD2 is a possible D gene (5 bases). Looked up from germline, CDR1 is SNHLY and CDR2 is FYNNEI. This CDR3 has 14 residues. The germline V and J ends were trimmed by 6 bases and 5 bases, with 15 bases remaining between them.

This chain uses TRBV27 with TRBJ1-4; D gene unclear. This CDR3 has 15 residues. Germline assignment: CDR1 MNHEY and CDR2 SMNVEV (reference sequence). Deletions cut 1 base from V and 2 bases from J, with 8 bases between. The CDR3 DNA follows: TGTGCCAGCAGTTTATATAGTGGTACTAATGAAAAACTGTTTTTT. It specifies CASSLYSGTNEKLFF.

Concerning this clone itself: Germline and junction disagree at one end, which may indicate a read error. The J gene is TRBJ2-6, the V gene TRBV7-7; D not certain. This CDR3 contains 16 residues. The germline CDR1 and CDR2 sequences are SSHAT and FNYEAQ (reference sequence). Here the CDR3 DNA reads TGTGCTAGCAGCCCAAGTCCCCACTCTGGGGCCAACGTCCTGACTTTC. The encoded protein is CASSPSPHSGANVLTF.

The V call is TRBV25-1, the J call TRBJ2-7, with 7 bases that match TRBD1. Germline V gene sequence: CDR1 MGHDK, CDR2 SYGVNS. The length of the CDR3 is 13 residues. The trim removed 8 bases at V and 3 bases at J, leaving 7 bases unmatched. CDR3 region: CASSGDSNYEQYF. DNA of the CDR3: TGTGCCAGCTCAGGGGACAGCAACTACGAGCAGTACTTC.

V and J are TRBV9 and TRBJ2-1, with 10 positions matching TRBD2. The J segment lost 9 bases and the V segment lost 0 bases, leaving 12 bases of the junction unmatched. The V gene's germline CDR1 is SGDLS and CDR2 YYNGEE. The CDR3 has 17 amino acids. CDR3: CASSVGVAGGSFGEQFF. The CDR3 DNA reads as TGTGCCAGCAGCGTAGGGGTAGCGGGGGGATCCTTTGGTGAGCAGTTCTTC.

The chain employs TRBV7-2 and TRBJ2-1; D is possibly TRBD1 (6 bases). Trimming took 0 bases from V and 3 from J, leaving 9 bases between them. The germline gives CDR1 SGHTA, CDR2 FQGNSA. The CDR3 loop spans 15 amino acids. The CDR3 DNA reads TGTGCCAGCAGCTTAGCGGGGGCCAGCTACAATGAGCAGTTCTTC. Its translation is CASSLAGASYNEQFF.

V is TRBV5-1 and J is TRBJ1-6; tentatively, D is TRBD1 (6 bases). The CDR3 is 17 amino acids. Trimming removed 1 base from V and 6 bases from J, with 17 bases in between. Germline V CDR1 and CDR2: SGHRS, YFSETQ. For the CDR3, the DNA is TGCGCCAGCAGCTTGCGTGTGCAGGGACAAGCTAATTCACCCCTCCACTTT. Translating gives CASSLRVQGQANSPLHF.

The chain joins TRBV4-3 to TRBJ2-3, with 7 bases matching TRBD2. There are 16 residues in the CDR3. J was trimmed by 2 bases and V by 0 bases; bases with no gene match: 5. The germline gives CDR1 LGHNA, CDR2 YSLEER. The CDR3 region is CASSQDASGYTDTQYF. The DNA for the CDR3 is TGCGCCAGCAGCCAAGACGCTAGCGGATACACAGATACGCAGTATTTT.

V gene TRBV5-1 combines with J gene TRBJ1-6, with no clear D. V lost 0 bases and J 9 bases, leaving 10 bases between the germline ends. CDR3 length equals 14 residues. Germline CDR1 reads SGHRS; CDR2 reads YFSETQ. In DNA form, the CDR3 reads TGCGCCAGCAGCTTGGAGGGAAGCAGTTCACCCCTCCACTTT. This codes for CASSLEGSSSPLHF.